Following are 29 T cell receptor beta chains from one sample sequenced in a study of human T cells and chemical hapten exposure. TCRdb used MiXCR to reprocess the RACE reads, holding one entry per CDR3 protein. Of tens of thousands of distinct CDR3 sequences listed, around 4.5% are singletons. The time point here: healthy volunteer bleed at 2 weeks. Unfractionated whole blood served as the source for total RNA extraction. Sample: whole blood. These TCRs come from a female donor in good health. Some clones in this sample may be carry-over from other donors' samples.

At least ten counts were recorded for this clonotype. The chain carries TRBV27 and TRBJ1-4; 7 nucleotides align to TRBD1. CDR3 length: 13 residues. The trim removed 2 bases at V and 10 bases at J, leaving 4 bases unmatched. CDR1 MNHEY and CDR2 SMNVEV come from the germline V gene (reference sequence). The CDR3 DNA reads as TGTGCCAGCAGTTTACAGGGGGAGGGAAAACTGTTTTTT. Translated: CASSLQGEGKLFF.

With regard to this clonotype: Since a much larger clone is just one base distant, this may be a read error. V gene TRBV12-3 or TRBV12-4 combines with J gene TRBJ2-3; maybe TRBD2 (6 bases). This CDR3 is built from 14 residues. Trimming left V 6 bases short and J 5 bases short, with 15 bases between. The CDR3 DNA sequence: TGTGCCAGCAGACCCGGACTACCTCAAGATACGCAGTATTTT. It codes for CASRPGLPQDTQYF.

This clonotype was found many times. This chain uses TRBV7-2 with TRBJ2-7, with TRBD2 identical over 8 bases. CDR3 length: 15 residues. V shed 1 base and J 7 bases; nucleotides not matched to a gene: 9. Per the germline V gene, CDR1 is SGHTA and CDR2 is FQGNSA. CDR3 coding DNA: TGTGCCAGCAGCTTAGGGATCGGCGGGGGGATGGAGCAGTACTTC. Translation gives CASSLGIGGGMEQYF.

This clonotype was seen many times. The rearrangement uses TRBV6-7 and TRBJ1-5; the D gene is possibly TRBD1 (6 bases). TRBV6-7 is annotated as an ORF whose role is uncertain. This CDR3 is 15 amino acids long. V was shortened by 2 bases and J by 2 bases, with 10 bases between the two germline ends. In nucleotides, the CDR3 is TGTGCCAGCAGTTACGGGGGCGCGGGCAATCAGCCCCAGCATTTT. Protein product: CASSYGGAGNQPQHF.

This clonotype was picked up many times. The genes are TRBV18 and TRBJ1-1; the D is unclear. V lost 0 bases and J 11 bases, leaving 10 bases between the germline ends. The CDR3 has 12 residues. Germline CDR1 is KGHSH and CDR2 is LQKENI. The CDR3 here is CASSPPTSTAFF. The CDR3 nucleotides read TGTGCCAGCTCACCACCGACCAGTACGGCTTTCTTT.

This clonotype has at least ten counts. The chain employs TRBV6-6 and TRBJ1-5, with unresolved D. V was cut by 5 bases and J by 1 base, with 6 bases left in between. Germline CDR1 MNHNY, CDR2 SVGAGI (reference sequence). This CDR3 is built from 13 residues. The CDR3 sequence is CASSQDSNQPQHF. The CDR3 DNA reads as TGTGCCAGCAGTCAGGACAGCAATCAGCCCCAGCATTTT.

The sample holds many counts of this clonotype. This chain joins TRBV10-3 and TRBJ2-1, with D uncertain. Trimming took off 5 bases at V and 2 bases at J, with 19 bases between the two ends. Germline values: CDR1 ENHRY, CDR2 SYGVKD. This CDR3 region has 17 residues. The CDR3 protein is CAISTPLRRTTYNEQFF. The DNA of the CDR3 is TGTGCCATCAGTACACCCCTCAGGCGCACAACCTACAATGAGCAGTTCTTC.

This clonotype showed up many times. The rearrangement joins TRBV20-1 to TRBJ2-3; D call uncertain. CDR3 length equals 12 residues. Deletions cut 5 bases from V and 9 bases from J, with 15 bases between. The germline gives CDR1 DFQATT, CDR2 SNEGSKA (reference sequence). This CDR3 reads CSASSPLGTQYF. The CDR3, as DNA: TGCAGTGCTTCAAGTCCTCTCGGGACGCAGTATTTT.

This clonotype occurred many times. This sequence joins TRBV21-1 and TRBJ2-7. TRBV21-1 is classified as a pseudogene. This CDR3 is 11 amino acids long. The DNA of the CDR3 is TGTGCCAGCAGCAAAGCAGGCGAGCAGTACTTC. It is translated as CASSKAGEQYF.

At least ten counts were recorded for this clonotype. V usage is TRBV15 and J usage is TRBJ2-5, with D maybe TRBD2 (7 bases). This CDR3 has 14 amino acids. V was cut by 4 bases and J by 4 bases, with 13 bases left in between. Germline loops: CDR1 LNHNV, CDR2 YYDKDF (reference sequence). The CDR3 loop reads CATSKGGAGETQYF. The CDR3 bases are TGTGCCACCAGCAAGGGGGGGGCCGGAGAGACCCAGTACTTC.

This clonotype has at least ten counts. J is TRBJ2-1 and V is TRBV28; 9 bases fit TRBD2. The CDR3 length is 15 residues. V trimming: 1 base; J trimming: 9 bases; junction bases outside the gene matches: 7. Germline assignment: CDR1 MDHEN and CDR2 SYDVKM. The CDR3 DNA follows: TGTGCCAGCAGTTTATTGCGGGGGGGCCGGGGTGAGCAGTTCTTC. It yields the protein CASSLLRGGRGEQFF.

Many counts were recorded for this clonotype. J is TRBJ2-5 and V is TRBV28, with TRBD2 matching 10 bases. CDR3 length: 14 residues. Germline V gene lookup returns CDR1 MDHEN and CDR2 SYDVKM. J lost 3 bases, V lost 2 bases, and 0 bases had no gene match. The CDR3 nucleotides read TGTGCCAGCAGTTTAACTAGCGGGGAAGAGACCCAGTACTTC. Translated: CASSLTSGEETQYF.

This clonotype was observed many times. The V and J genes are TRBV10-2 and TRBJ2-6, with D maybe TRBD1 (6 bases). The CDR3 extends over 15 amino acids. The germline V gene has CDR1 WSHSY and CDR2 SAAADI. Trimming removed 8 bases at V and 0 bases at J, with 11 bases between. The CDR3 nucleotides read TGCGCCAGCGGAGCAGGGGCCTCTGGGGCCAACGTCCTGACTTTC. Translated, it gives CASGAGASGANVLTF.

In this sample, this clonotype turned up many times. This rearrangement joins TRBV14 to TRBJ1-6; D is possibly TRBD1 (6 bases). Germline V CDR1 and CDR2: SGHDN, FVKESK. This CDR3 contains 13 residues. V was pared by 4 bases and J by 9 bases, with 10 bases between. The CDR3 DNA sequence: TGTGCCAGCAGCCTTGGGACATTTTCACCCCTCCACTTT. It is translated as CASSLGTFSPLHF.

This clonotype has a count of ten or more. The rearrangement links TRBV18 to TRBJ1-5; 7 bases are shared with TRBD1. With V trimmed by 4 bases and J by 1 base, 13 bases remained unmatched. The germline V gene has CDR1 KGHSH and CDR2 LQKENI. This CDR3 comprises 18 residues. The CDR3 DNA sequence: TGTGCCAGCTCACTACAACCAACAACAGGGGCCAGCAATCAGCCCCAGCATTTT. Translation: CASSLQPTTGASNQPQHF. The full variable domain, rest sourced from reference TRBV18 and TRBJ1-5, is NAGVMQNPRHLVRRRGQEARLRCSPMKGHSHVYWYRQLPEEGLKFMVYLQKENIIDESGMPKERFSAEFPKEGPSILRIQQVVRGDSAAYFCASSLQPTTGASNQPQHFGDGTRLSIL.

This clonotype is judged medium-sized (0.01 to 0.1%). The chain is built from TRBV6-4 and TRBJ2-1; D gene unclear. CDR1 is MRHNA, CDR2 SNTAGT, per germline. The germline V and J ends were trimmed by 2 bases and 5 bases, with 13 bases remaining between them. The CDR3 extends over 15 amino acids. The CDR3, as DNA: TGTGCCAGCAGTGACCGCAATGACGGACACAATGAGCAGTTCTTC. Translating gives CASSDRNDGHNEQFF.

This clonotype was seen ten or more times. The chain combines TRBV4-2 with TRBJ1-6; no clear D gene. The CDR3 length is 15 residues. Germline V gene data show CDR1 as LGHNA and CDR2 as YNFKEQ. V lost 0 bases, J lost 13 bases, and 16 bases lay in between. The CDR3 region has the DNA TGTGCCAGCAGCCAAGATCCTTTAGCTGGGTGGCCCCTCCACTTT. This gives the protein CASSQDPLAGWPLHF.

This clonotype appeared many times. This rearrangement joins TRBV2 to TRBJ2-1; D tentatively reads TRBD1 or TRBD2 (5 bases each). The CDR3 sequence is 16 residues long. The V gene's germline CDR1 is SNHLY and CDR2 FYNNEI. The V gene lost 5 bases and the J gene lost 5 bases, with 19 bases spanning the gap. CDR3 residues: CASSKVGDGMHNEQFF. In DNA, the CDR3 is TGTGCCAGCAGTAAAGTCGGGGACGGTATGCACAATGAGCAGTTCTTC. The full variable domain, rest sourced from reference TRBV2 and TRBJ2-1, is EPEVTQTPSHQVTQMGQEVILRCVPISNHLYFYWYRQILGQKVEFLVSFYNNEISEKSEIFDDQFSVERPDGSNFTLKIRSTKLEDSAMYFCASSKVGDGMHNEQFFGPGTRLTVL.

There are many counts of this clonotype. This chain connects TRBV6-5 to TRBJ2-2; D not resolved. Trimming pared 7 bases from V and 1 base from J, leaving 7 bases between. The CDR3 runs to 13 residues. Germline values: CDR1 MNHEY, CDR2 SVGAGI. The chain's CDR3 is CASTPMNTGELFF. The CDR3 nucleotides are TGTGCCAGCACCCCAATGAACACCGGGGAGCTGTTTTTT.

This clonotype showed up many times. This sequence joins TRBV20-1 and TRBJ1-1; no firm D call. Germline values: CDR1 DFQATT, CDR2 SNEGSKA (reference sequence). This CDR3 contains 13 residues. The V gene lost 5 bases and the J gene lost 0 bases, with 10 bases spanning the gap. The CDR3 DNA follows: TGCAGTGCTCGCCCCAACATGAACACTGAAGCTTTCTTT. Translating gives CSARPNMNTEAFF.

This clonotype has ten or more counts. The V call is TRBV4-2, the J call TRBJ2-1; D possibly uses TRBD1 or TRBD2 (5 bases each). CDR1 LGHNA and CDR2 YNFKEQ come from the germline V gene. The CDR3 extends over 13 amino acids. Deletions cut 5 bases from V and 5 bases from J, with 10 bases between. The CDR3 nucleotides read TGTGCCAGCAGCGTGGGACCTAACAATGAGCAGTTCTTC. Encoded protein: CASSVGPNNEQFF.

This clonotype came up many times. The J gene is TRBJ1-6, the V gene TRBV5-1; D perhaps matches TRBD1 (5 bases). Trimming stripped 0 bases from V and 10 bases from J, with 17 bases between. The CDR3 runs 16 residues. CDR1 and CDR2 from the germline V gene are SGHRS and YFSETQ. The CDR3 nucleotides are TGCGCCAGCAGCTTGGGCGGCCCAGGGCGCCCATCACCCCTCCACTTT. It yields the protein CASSLGGPGRPSPLHF.

The V call is TRBV7-9, the J call TRBJ2-3, with D perhaps TRBD1 or TRBD2 (6 bases each). V gave up 6 bases and J gave up 1 base, with 14 bases separating them. The CDR3 contains 15 residues. The germline V gene encodes CDR1 SEHNR and CDR2 FQNEAQ (reference sequence). Written as DNA, the CDR3 is TGTGCCAGCAGTCCCGGAGGGGGACGCACAGATACGCAGTATTTT. It specifies CASSPGGGRTDTQYF.

In this sample, this clonotype turned up many times. This chain connects TRBV3-1 to TRBJ2-5; 8 bases match TRBD2. The germline gives CDR1 LGHDT, CDR2 YNNKEL (reference sequence). The CDR3 spans 16 residues. Trimming cost V 0 bases and J 1 base; bases outside gene matches: 4. The CDR3 DNA reads TGTGCCAGCAGCCAAGATGCGGCGGGGGGCCAAGAGACCCAGTACTTC. Residues: CASSQDAAGGQETQYF.

Comment on this clonotype: Since a much larger clone is just one base distant, this may be a read error. The rearrangement uses TRBV19 and TRBJ1-5; 10 positions agree with TRBD1. The CDR3 length is 16 residues. CDR1 is LNHDA and CDR2 is SQIVND in the germline V gene (reference sequence). Losses at the gene ends were 6 bases for V and 5 bases for J; bases not matched to a gene: 10. CDR3 bases: TGTGCCAGTAGGGAAGGACAGGGGGGTTCATATCAGCCCCAGCATTTT. This encodes CASREGQGGSYQPQHF.

This clonotype showed up many times. The V and J genes are TRBV4-3 and TRBJ1-3; no clear D. The CDR3 sequence is 15 residues long. V was shortened by 2 bases and J by 0 bases, with 8 bases between the two germline ends. In germline, CDR1 is LGHNA, CDR2 YSLEER. This CDR3 is CASSQRAVSGNTIYF. CDR3 in DNA: TGCGCCAGCAGCCAAAGGGCCGTCTCTGGAAACACCATATATTTT.

This clonotype was recorded many times. V and J are TRBV5-1 and TRBJ2-1; perhaps TRBD2 as D (7 bases). Germline lookup yields CDR1 SGHRS and CDR2 YFSETQ. This CDR3 region has 15 residues. V lost 8 bases to trimming and J lost 9 bases, with 24 bases between them. CDR3 sequence: CASEQGGADYTEQFF. The CDR3 DNA sequence: TGCGCCAGTGAACAAGGGGGGGCCGACTATACTGAGCAGTTCTTC.

This clonotype was seen repeatedly, ten times or more. V usage is TRBV9 and J usage is TRBJ1-4; D is unresolved. The CDR3 extends over 16 amino acids. Germline values: CDR1 SGDLS, CDR2 YYNGEE. Trimming removed 3 bases from V and 0 bases from J, with 12 bases in between. The CDR3 sequence is CASSAGDGSTNEKLFF. CDR3 in DNA: TGTGCCAGCAGCGCCGGAGATGGGTCAACTAATGAAAAACTGTTTTTT.

This clonotype was picked up many times. This chain connects TRBV12-3 or TRBV12-4 to TRBJ2-2, with D possibly called TRBD1 or TRBD2 (6 bases each). Trimming took 4 bases from V and 0 from J, leaving 30 bases between them. This CDR3 contains 22 residues. The CDR3 spells CASSSLNRLTGAPDSNTGELFF. The DNA for the CDR3 is TGTGCCAGCAGTTCCCTCAACCGTCTTACGGGGGCCCCTGATTCGAACACCGGGGAGCTGTTTTTT.